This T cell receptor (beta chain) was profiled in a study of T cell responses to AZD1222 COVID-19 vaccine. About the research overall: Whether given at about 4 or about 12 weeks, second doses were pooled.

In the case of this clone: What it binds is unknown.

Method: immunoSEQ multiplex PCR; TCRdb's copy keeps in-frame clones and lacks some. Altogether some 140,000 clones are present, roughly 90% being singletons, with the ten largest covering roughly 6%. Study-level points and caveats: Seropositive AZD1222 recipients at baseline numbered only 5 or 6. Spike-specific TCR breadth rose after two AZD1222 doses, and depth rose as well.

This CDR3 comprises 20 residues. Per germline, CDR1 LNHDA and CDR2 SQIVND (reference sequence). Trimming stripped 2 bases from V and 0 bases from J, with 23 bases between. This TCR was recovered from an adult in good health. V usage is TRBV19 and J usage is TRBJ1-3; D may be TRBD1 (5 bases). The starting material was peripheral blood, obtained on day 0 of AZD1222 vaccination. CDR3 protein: CASSITLPRPGPSSGNTIYF. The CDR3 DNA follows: TGTGCCAGTAGTATAACTCTTCCTAGACCGGGACCAAGCTCTGGAAACACCATATATTTT.